The 28 T cell receptor beta chains given below trace back to one sample, sequenced in a study of cytomegalovirus exposure and HLA in healthy donors. Researchers ran the PCR with 60 Vbeta and 13 Jbeta primers. Some clones are missing from TCRdb's copy, which holds only in-frame ones; the method was immunoSEQ multiplex PCR. Of some 96,000 clones listed, 55% to 75% are singletons. Sequenced: PBMCs. The receptors come from a man aged 55 to 70 in good health and CMV-seronegative.

This clone appeared a few times. V and J are TRBV10-2 and TRBJ1-6, with a weak D call TRBD1 (5 bases). V lost 4 bases, J lost 0 bases, and 13 bases lay in between. In germline, CDR1 is WSHSY, CDR2 SAAADI. The CDR3 contains 17 residues. This chain's CDR3 is CASSGLGANSYNSPLHF. The CDR3 DNA follows: TGCGCCAGCAGTGGGCTTGGGGCTAACTCCTATAATTCACCCCTCCACTTT.

This clone was counted a single time. V usage is TRBV7-8 and J usage is TRBJ1-6; D gene ambiguous. Germline V gene data show CDR1 as SGHVS and CDR2 as FQNEAQ. Trimming took off 0 bases at V and 6 bases at J, with 15 bases between the two ends. CDR3 size: 17 residues. The CDR3 bases are TGTGCCAGCAGCTTAGCAGGACCGGGAGCCGGTAATTCACCCCTCCACTTT. It yields the protein CASSLAGPGAGNSPLHF.

The V call is TRBV7-3, the J call TRBJ1-2; D gene ambiguous. In germline, CDR1 is SGHTA, CDR2 FQGTGA. This CDR3 is 14 amino acids long. Trimming took 5 bases from V and 1 from J, leaving 11 bases between them. The CDR3 DNA is TGTGCCAGCAGCCCAGGCGAGGGTAACTATGGCTACACCTTC. Protein: CASSPGEGNYGYTF.

This clone was seen only a few times. The chain uses TRBV9 and TRBJ1-3; D gene uncertain. There are 13 residues in the CDR3. The germline V gene encodes CDR1 SGDLS and CDR2 YYNGEE. Trimming pared 4 bases from V and 3 bases from J, leaving 8 bases between. The CDR3 DNA sequence: TGTGCCAGCAGCTCCAGCGTTGGAAACACCATATATTTT. It is translated as CASSSSVGNTIYF.

This clone was found a few times. The chain uses TRBV19 and TRBJ1-5; 8 bases are shared with TRBD1. Unmatched junction bases numbered 5, after V lost 7 bases and J lost 6 bases. CDR3 size: 13 residues. CDR1 LNHDA and CDR2 SQIVND come from the germline V gene (reference sequence). CDR3 protein: CASKDRASQPQHF. The CDR3 bases are TGTGCCAGTAAGGACAGGGCGAGTCAGCCCCAGCATTTT.

The CDR3 DNA follows: TGTGCCAGCAGCTCGGGAGGGAAAATATACAATGAGCAGTTCTTC. This encodes CASSSGGKIYNEQFF. The chain couples TRBV21-1 to TRBJ2-1; the table's D call TRBD2 went unverified against the DNA. TRBV21-1 is a listed pseudogene. The CDR3 is made up of 15 amino acids.

The chain combines TRBV6-5 with TRBJ2-1; tentative D call: TRBD2 (6 bases). This CDR3 contains 16 residues. Germline V gene lookup returns CDR1 MNHEY and CDR2 SVGAGI. V lost 4 bases to trimming and J lost 6 bases, with 19 bases between them. CDR3 DNA sequence: TGTGCCAGCAGTTCCCCCGCACGGAACGGGGGCAATGAGCAGTTCTTC. Translating it yields CASSSPARNGGNEQFF.

The chain joins TRBV2 to TRBJ1-1, with TRBD1 identical over 7 bases. Germline loops: CDR1 SNHLY, CDR2 FYNNEI. The CDR3 length is 12 residues. With 8 bases clipped from V and 11 bases from J, the junction kept 11 bases outside the gene matches. In nucleotides, the CDR3 is TGTGCCAGCTTTGAGGGGGCGGTACGGGCTTTCTTT. It codes for CASFEGAVRAFF.

The chain recombines TRBV11-2 with TRBJ2-7; 10 bases agree with TRBD1. J gave up 5 bases and V 5 bases, and 9 bases lay outside the gene matches. Germline V gives CDR1 SGHAT, CDR2 FQNNGV. The length of the CDR3 is 15 residues. CDR3 in amino acids: CASSRQSGQGHEQYF. The CDR3 DNA reads TGTGCCAGCAGCCGCCAGTCGGGACAGGGGCACGAGCAGTACTTC.

This chain uses TRBV28 with TRBJ1-1; TRBD1 aligns across 7 bases. This CDR3 spans 13 amino acids. Trimming at V came to 1 base and at J to 9 bases, leaving 5 bases not matched to a gene. The germline CDR1 and CDR2 sequences are MDHEN and SYDVKM. The CDR3 here is CASSLLRQGKAFF. The CDR3 coding sequence is TGTGCCAGCAGTTTATTGAGACAGGGAAAAGCTTTCTTT.

J is TRBJ1-2 and V is TRBV5-1; 9 positions agree with TRBD1. V lost 2 bases, J lost 4 bases, and 12 bases stayed unmatched. Germline CDR1 SGHRS, CDR2 YFSETQ. CDR3 length equals 17 residues. CDR3 amino acids: CASSFLTGGLLGYGYTF. The DNA of the CDR3 is TGCGCCAGCAGCTTTCTGACAGGGGGTTTACTAGGCTATGGCTACACCTTC.

The V and J genes are TRBV27 and TRBJ2-7; 9 bases map to TRBD1. Germline V lookup: CDR1 MNHEY, CDR2 SMNVEV (reference sequence). V gave up 2 bases and J gave up 0 bases; unmatched junction bases: 2. The CDR3 extends over 15 amino acids. In DNA, the CDR3 is TGTGCCAGCAGTTTAGGGGGACAGGGCTCCTACGAGCAGTACTTC. This translates into CASSLGGQGSYEQYF.

This clone was seen a single time. The V call is TRBV6-1, the J call TRBJ2-2; D is unclear. The germline CDR1 and CDR2 sequences are MNHNS and SASEGT. The CDR3 length is 15 residues. Trimming took 7 bases from V and 4 from J, leaving 16 bases between them. CDR3 DNA sequence: TGTGCCAGCATCCCTTCCTCGGGTATCACCGGGGAGCTGTTTTTT. Protein sequence: CASIPSSGITGELFF.

This chain uses TRBV29-1 with TRBJ2-7; D perhaps matches TRBD1 (6 bases). The CDR3 is 13 amino acids. Germline lookup yields CDR1 SQVTM and CDR2 ANQGSEA. The V end was cut by 6 bases, the J end by 1 base, with 13 bases between. The CDR3 DNA reads TGCAGCGTCGAGATACAGGGATCCTACGAGCAGTACTTC. This encodes CSVEIQGSYEQYF.

The chain has TRBV19 and TRBJ1-1, with D maybe TRBD1 (6 bases). Germline CDR1 reads LNHDA; CDR2 reads SQIVND (reference sequence). The CDR3 loop spans 14 amino acids. Deletions cut 5 bases from V and 3 bases from J, with 13 bases between. The CDR3 loop reads CASSAIRTDTEAFF. As DNA, the CDR3 is TGTGCCAGTAGTGCAATCCGGACAGACACTGAAGCTTTCTTT.

This sequence joins TRBV10-3 and TRBJ2-1; no clear D. CDR1 ENHRY and CDR2 SYGVKD come from the germline V gene. CDR3 length equals 13 residues. V dropped 2 bases and J dropped 10 bases, with 12 bases sitting between them. CDR3 loop: CAISELSPSEQFF. As DNA, the CDR3 is TGTGCCATCAGTGAGCTGTCTCCCTCCGAGCAGTTCTTC.

The chain combines TRBV18 with TRBJ2-1; no clear D. The CDR3 contains 12 residues. The V end was cut by 3 bases, the J end by 7 bases, with 7 bases between. Germline lookup yields CDR1 KGHSH and CDR2 LQKENI. CDR3 loop: CASSPRENEQFF. DNA for the CDR3: TGTGCCAGCTCACCCCGAGAGAATGAGCAGTTCTTC.

The V and J genes are TRBV11-3 and TRBJ1-1; 7 bases align to TRBD1. The germline CDR1 and CDR2 sequences are SGHNT and YENEEA. The CDR3 is 12 amino acids. J was trimmed by 1 base and V by 9 bases; bases with no gene match: 2. CDR3 sequence (DNA): TGTGCCAGACACAGGGGGAACACTGAAGCTTTCTTT. Amino acid sequence: CARHRGNTEAFF.

The table lists this clone with a few counts. The chain employs TRBV10-3 and TRBJ1-5, with D maybe TRBD1 (5 bases). The CDR3 has 15 amino acids. Germline values: CDR1 ENHRY, CDR2 SYGVKD. Trimming removed 6 bases at V and 2 bases at J, with 14 bases between. DNA for the CDR3: TGTGCCATCAGCGACAGCCGTGGTGGCAATCAGCCCCAGCATTTT. Its protein product is CAISDSRGGNQPQHF.

Only a few counts were recorded for this clone. V and J are TRBV2 and TRBJ1-2; unclear D gene. Trimming left V 6 bases short and J 1 base short, with 6 bases between. Germline CDR1 SNHLY, CDR2 FYNNEI. This CDR3 spans 12 amino acids. CDR3 in DNA: TGTGCCAGCAGAGGAGATAACTATGGCTACACCTTC. Protein: CASRGDNYGYTF.

The sample holds a few counts of this clone. One end of the junction varies from germline; a read error may be responsible. The V gene is TRBV7-7, the J gene TRBJ2-5; 13 bases are a match to TRBD2. The CDR3 covers 15 residues. In germline, CDR1 is SSHAT, CDR2 FNYEAQ (reference sequence). In nucleotides, the CDR3 is TGTGCTAGCAGCCCCGGGACTAGCGGGGAGGAGACCCAGTACTTC. Protein: CASSPGTSGEETQYF. The full variable domain, rest sourced from reference TRBV7-7 and TRBJ2-5, is GAGVSQSPRYKVTKRGQDVTLRCDPISSHATLYWYQQALGQGPEFLTYFNYEAQPDKSGLPSDRFSAERPEGSISTLTIQRTEQRDSAMYRCASSPGTSGEETQYFGPGTRLLVL.

The chain joins TRBV12-2 to TRBJ2-7; the D call in the table, TRBD2, was not verified against the DNA. TRBV12-2 is tagged as a pseudogene. The CDR3 is 14 residues long. CDR3 region: CASRPGLRSSGGRV. The CDR3 nucleotides are TGTGCAAGTCGCCCCGGCCTTCGGTCTAGCGGGGGGCGGGTG.

The chain employs TRBV2 and TRBJ2-1; D ambiguous. Trimming took off 5 bases at V and 9 bases at J, with 11 bases between the two ends. This CDR3 region has 12 residues. Germline loops: CDR1 SNHLY, CDR2 FYNNEI. CDR3 in amino acids: CASSPPPSEQFF. The CDR3 DNA reads TGTGCCAGCAGTCCCCCCCCGAGTGAGCAGTTCTTC.

This chain connects TRBV7-9 to TRBJ1-3; no definite D call. This CDR3 contains 15 residues. The V end lost 2 bases, the J end lost 2 bases, and 10 bases lay between the germline ends. Germline-derived CDR1 and CDR2 are SEHNR and FQNEAQ (reference sequence). CDR3 in amino acids: CASSLREGAGNTIYF. In nucleotides, the CDR3 is TGTGCCAGCAGCTTAAGAGAGGGTGCTGGAAACACCATATATTTT.

V gene TRBV28 combines with J gene TRBJ2-7, with 8 nucleotides matching TRBD1. From germline, CDR1 is MDHEN and CDR2 SYDVKM. V shed 3 bases, J shed 3 bases, and the junction held 10 bases outside the gene matches. The CDR3 has 16 residues. CDR3 residues: CASSFVSPDRVYEQYF. CDR3 in DNA: TGTGCCAGCAGTTTTGTAAGTCCGGACAGGGTCTACGAGCAGTACTTC.

The chain links TRBV4-1 to TRBJ2-1, with 8 bases identical to TRBD2. Germline values: CDR1 MGHRA, CDR2 YSYEKL. The CDR3 covers 16 residues. The ends lost 4 bases at V and 6 bases at J; junction bases unmatched: 11. CDR3 region: CASSPREREIGNEQFF. Here the CDR3 DNA reads TGCGCCAGCAGCCCAAGGGAGCGGGAGATTGGCAATGAGCAGTTCTTC.

This clone appeared a few times. This chain links TRBV5-4 with TRBJ2-3, with 9 bases lining up with TRBD1. The V and J ends lost 4 bases and 3 bases, in that order; junction bases with no gene match: 9. The CDR3 runs 16 residues. The germline V gene has CDR1 SGHNT and CDR2 YYREEE (reference sequence). The CDR3 sequence: CASSPRDREVTDTQYF. In DNA, the CDR3 is TGTGCCAGCAGCCCCCGGGACAGGGAGGTGACAGATACGCAGTATTTT.

For this clone: Other nucleotide sequences in the sample specify the same CDR3. The chain recombines TRBV2 with TRBJ1-4, with 8 bases fitting TRBD1. The CDR3 spans 13 residues. With V trimmed by 6 bases and J by 7 bases, 4 bases remained unmatched. The germline CDR1 and CDR2 sequences are SNHLY and FYNNEI. The DNA for the CDR3 is TGTGCCAGCAGGGACAGGGAATCTGAAAAACTGTTTTTT. Translating it yields CASRDRESEKLFF.